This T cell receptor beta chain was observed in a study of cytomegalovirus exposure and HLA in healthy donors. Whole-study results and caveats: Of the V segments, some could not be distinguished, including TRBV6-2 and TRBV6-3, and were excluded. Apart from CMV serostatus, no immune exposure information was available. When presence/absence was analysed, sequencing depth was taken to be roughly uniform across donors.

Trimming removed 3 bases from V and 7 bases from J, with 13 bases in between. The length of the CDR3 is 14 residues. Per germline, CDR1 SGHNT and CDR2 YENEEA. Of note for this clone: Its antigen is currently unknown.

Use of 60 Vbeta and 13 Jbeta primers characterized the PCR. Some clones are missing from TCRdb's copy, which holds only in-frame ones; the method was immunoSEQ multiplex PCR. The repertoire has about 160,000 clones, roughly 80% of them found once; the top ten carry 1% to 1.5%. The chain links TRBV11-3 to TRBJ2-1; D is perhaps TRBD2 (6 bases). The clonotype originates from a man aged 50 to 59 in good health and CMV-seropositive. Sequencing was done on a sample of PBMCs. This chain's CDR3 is CASSLGTLGNEQFF. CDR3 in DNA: TGTGCCAGCAGCTTGGGGACTCTGGGAAATGAGCAGTTCTTC.